A selection of T cell receptor beta chains follows, all from one sample in a study of control samples from healthy donors and cancer patients. Method: immunoSEQ multiplex PCR; TCRdb's copy keeps in-frame clones and lacks some. The sample has approximately 150,000 clones; about nine tenths are singletons. Specimen: blood. These receptor sequences come from a man aged 25 to 40 in good health. The CDR3 runs from the conserved cysteine through the conserved F or W. The D gene is left open where the match is weak. Size values are once, few and many counts, or a class for expanded clones, and some rows have none.

j_call,d_call,cdr3_length,v_call,clone_size,cdr3_aa,cdr3_nt
TRBJ2-7,.,13,TRBV19,once,CASSIGLAYEQYF,TGTGCCAGTAGTATAGGGCTGGCCTACGAGCAGTACTTC
TRBJ2-7,.,11,TRBV27,once,CASSFLGEQYF,TGTGCCAGCAGTTTCCTGGGTGAGCAGTACTTC
TRBJ2-2,.,12,TRBV7-9,.,CASSLGAGELFF,TGTGCCAGCAGCTTGGGGGCCGGGGAGCTGTTTTTT
TRBJ2-7,.,13,TRBV19,once,CASSVGAPYEQYF,TGTGCCAGTAGTGTAGGGGCCCCCTACGAGCAGTACTTC
TRBJ2-5,.,16,TRBV6-5,.,CASSYWVGGAEETQYF,TGTGCCAGCAGTTACTGGGTGGGCGGGGCGGAAGAGACCCAGTACTTC
TRBJ2-5,TRBD1,17,TRBV7-2,.,CASSLNRDRGRSETQYF,TGTGCCAGCAGCCTTAACCGGGACAGGGGGCGGTCAGAGACCCAGTACTTC
TRBJ2-7,TRBD1,15,TRBV11-2,.,CASSLGGQGYYEQYF,TGTGCCAGCAGCTTAGGGGGACAGGGCTACTACGAGCAGTACTTC
TRBJ1-2,.,15,TRBV6-6,.,CASSYSGKTVYGYTF,TGTGCCAGCAGTTACTCTGGGAAGACAGTCTATGGCTACACCTTC
TRBJ2-7,TRBD2,13,TRBV5-5,.,CATRGGAGYEQYF,TGTGCCACTCGCGGGGGGGCTGGATACGAGCAGTACTTC
TRBJ2-5,TRBD2,13,TRBV29-1,.,CSVKAGGQETQYF,TGCAGCGTTAAGGCGGGAGGGCAAGAGACCCAGTACTTC
TRBJ2-1,.,13,TRBV18,.,CASSPGRNNEQFF,TGTGCCAGCTCACCGGGCCGCAACAATGAGCAGTTCTTC
TRBJ2-2,TRBD1,14,TRBV30,.,CACIRTGSPGELFF,TGTGCCTGTATAAGGACAGGGAGCCCCGGGGAGCTGTTTTTT
TRBJ1-4,.,14,TRBV29-1,.,CSVEAPPRGEKLFF,TGCAGCGTTGAAGCACCCCCGAGGGGTGAAAAACTGTTTTTT
TRBJ1-1,.,13,TRBV2,.,CATGRGVNTEAFF,TGTGCCACGGGCCGGGGGGTAAACACTGAAGCTTTCTTT
TRBJ2-7,TRBD2,17,TRBV11-3,.,CASSLAQWGTSGYEQYF,TGTGCCAGCAGCTTAGCCCAGTGGGGGACTAGCGGCTACGAGCAGTACTTC
TRBJ2-4,TRBD1,13,TRBV7-2,few,CASSWDRADIQYF,TGTGCCAGCAGCTGGGACAGGGCTGACATTCAGTACTTC
TRBJ1-5,TRBD1,14,TRBV5-1,.,CASSEGQGNQPQHF,TGCGCCAGCAGCGAAGGACAGGGCAATCAGCCCCAGCATTTT
TRBJ2-2,.,12,TRBV12-3/TRBV12-4,.,CASSTDTGELFF,TGTGCCAGCAGCACAGACACCGGGGAGCTGTTTTTT
TRBJ2-1,TRBD2,15,TRBV9,.,CASSADPGRYNEQFF,TGTGCCAGCAGCGCCGACCCCGGGAGGTACAATGAGCAGTTCTTC
TRBJ1-1,.,13,TRBV19,.,CASSNPGNTEAFF,TGTGCCAGTAGTAACCCAGGGAACACTGAAGCTTTCTTT
TRBJ2-1,.,12,TRBV12-3/TRBV12-4,.,CASSPLVGEQFF,TGTGCCAGCAGTCCGTTGGTCGGCGAGCAGTTCTTC
TRBJ2-2,TRBD2,18,TRBV18,.,CASSLATSGRANTGELFF,TGTGCCAGCTCACTAGCGACCAGCGGGAGGGCGAACACCGGGGAGCTGTTTTTT
TRBJ2-7,TRBD1,16,TRBV7-9,.,CASSTGTGGKSYEQYF,TGTGCCAGCAGCACGGGGACAGGGGGAAAGTCCTACGAGCAGTACTTC
TRBJ2-6,.,14,TRBV11-2,once,CASSPEAGANVLTF,TGTGCCAGCAGCCCCGAGGCTGGGGCCAACGTCCTGACTTTC
TRBJ2-5,.,11,TRBV27,.,CASSFERTQYF,TGTGCCAGCAGTTTTGAAAGGACCCAGTACTTC
TRBJ1-5,.,15,TRBV28,.,CASTTGGLGNQPQHF,TGTGCCAGCACAACCGGGGGCCTGGGCAATCAGCCCCAGCATTTT
TRBJ1-1,.,11,TRBV7-2,.,CASSSLHEAFF,TGTGCCAGCAGTTCCCTACATGAAGCTTTCTTT
TRBJ1-2,.,11,TRBV20-1,.,CSARNVGGYTF,TGCAGTGCTAGAAACGTAGGTGGCTACACCTTC
TRBJ2-1,.,14,TRBV11-2,.,CASSLVVGSNEQFF,TGTGCCAGCAGCTTAGTTGTAGGGAGCAATGAGCAGTTCTTC
TRBJ2-5,TRBD1,15,TRBV5-1,.,CASGSGQGGQETQYF,TGCGCCAGCGGAAGCGGACAGGGAGGACAAGAGACCCAGTACTTC
TRBJ2-3,.,15,TRBV11-2,.,CASSSDPVLGNTQYF,TGTGCCAGCAGCTCAGACCCCGTTTTAGGGAATACGCAGTATTTT
TRBJ2-2,.,13,TRBV11-2,once,CASINRNTGELFF,TGTGCCAGCATAAATCGGAACACCGGGGAGCTGTTTTTT
TRBJ1-6,TRBD1,16,TRBV19,.,CASSPAGTGYNSPLHF,TGTGCCAGTAGTCCCGCCGGGACAGGGTATAATTCACCCCTCCACTTT
TRBJ2-7,.,15,TRBV6-1,.,CASSEFSADSYEQYF,TGTGCCAGCAGTGAATTTTCTGCGGACTCCTACGAGCAGTACTTC
TRBJ1-6,.,16,TRBV5-4,.,CASSLNHQAYNSPLHF,TGTGCCAGCAGCTTAAACCACCAAGCCTATAATTCACCCCTCCACTTT
TRBJ1-1,.,11,TRBV7-9,few,CASSLGNEAFF,TGTGCCAGCAGCTTAGGGAATGAAGCTTTCTTT
TRBJ2-5,TRBD2,17,TRBV7-9,.,CASSAGLAGGLLETQYF,TGTGCCAGCAGCGCCGGACTAGCGGGAGGTTTACTTGAGACCCAGTACTTC
TRBJ1-1,.,14,TRBV9,once,CASSVQELGTEAFF,TGTGCCAGCAGCGTACAGGAGTTGGGCACTGAAGCTTTCTTT
TRBJ2-2,.,15,TRBV6-1,.,CASSLLFGSGGELFF,TGTGCCAGCAGTCTACTCTTTGGGAGCGGCGGGGAGCTGTTTTTT
TRBJ2-7,TRBD2,13,TRBV14,.,CASSSGTGYEQYF,TGTGCCAGCAGCAGCGGGACGGGTTACGAGCAGTACTTC
TRBJ2-7,TRBD2,15,TRBV10-3,.,CAISVGLAGLNEQYF,TGTGCCATCAGCGTTGGACTAGCGGGACTCAACGAGCAGTACTTC
TRBJ2-6,.,14,TRBV5-4,.,CASSLDSGANVLTF,TGTGCCAGCAGCTTGGACTCTGGGGCCAACGTCCTGACTTTC
TRBJ2-5,TRBD2,15,TRBV6-5,.,CASRSHSAGQETQYF,TGTGCCAGCAGGAGCCACTCAGCGGGACAAGAGACCCAGTACTTC
TRBJ1-2,.,14,TRBV6-5,.,CASSYSNGGVGYTF,TGTGCCAGCAGTTACTCGAACGGGGGTGTCGGCTACACCTTC
TRBJ2-5,TRBD1,19,TRBV27,.,CASSPKRTGWVEEKETQYF,TGTGCCAGCAGCCCTAAACGGACAGGGTGGGTTGAAGAGAAAGAGACCCAGTACTTC
TRBJ1-4,.,15,TRBV4-3,once,CASSPNRATNEKLFF,TGCGCCAGCAGCCCCAACAGGGCAACTAATGAAAAACTGTTTTTT
TRBJ2-1,.,15,TRBV23-1,.,CASSQPRGNYNEQFF,TGCGCCAGCAGTCAACCTCGCGGGAATTACAATGAGCAGTTCTTC
TRBJ1-6,.,13,TRBV9,.,CASSLVPNSPLHF,TGTGCCAGCAGCCTAGTCCCCAATTCACCCCTCCACTTT
TRBJ2-5,.,15,TRBV5-5,.,CASSLGGSGLETQYF,TGTGCCAGCAGCTTGGGGGGTTCAGGGTTGGAGACCCAGTACTTC
TRBJ1-1,.,13,TRBV30,once,CAWRPGEGPEAFF,TGTGCCTGGAGACCTGGTGAAGGGCCCGAAGCTTTCTTT
TRBJ2-1,.,14,TRBV7-2,few,CASSLPGEFNEQFF,TGTGCCAGCAGCTTACCCGGAGAATTCAATGAGCAGTTCTTC
TRBJ1-2,TRBD1,10,TRBV29-1,.,CSVGTGLGTF,TGCAGCGTCGGGACAGGGCTCGGCACCTTC
TRBJ1-2,.,13,TRBV5-8,.,CASSRGEYYGYTF,TGTGCCAGCAGCCGGGGAGAGTACTATGGCTACACCTTC
TRBJ2-5,TRBD2,18,TRBV24-1,.,CATSDFGSGGTYQETQYF,TGTGCCACCAGTGATTTCGGTAGCGGGGGAACGTACCAAGAGACCCAGTACTTC
TRBJ2-2,TRBD2,15,TRBV11-2,.,CASSPRGVRTGELFF,TGTGCCAGCAGCCCACGGGGGGTAAGGACCGGGGAGCTGTTTTTT
TRBJ2-2,TRBD1,15,TRBV11-1,.,CASSLGGTAAGELFF,TGTGCCAGCAGCTTAGGAGGGACAGCTGCCGGGGAGCTGTTTTTT